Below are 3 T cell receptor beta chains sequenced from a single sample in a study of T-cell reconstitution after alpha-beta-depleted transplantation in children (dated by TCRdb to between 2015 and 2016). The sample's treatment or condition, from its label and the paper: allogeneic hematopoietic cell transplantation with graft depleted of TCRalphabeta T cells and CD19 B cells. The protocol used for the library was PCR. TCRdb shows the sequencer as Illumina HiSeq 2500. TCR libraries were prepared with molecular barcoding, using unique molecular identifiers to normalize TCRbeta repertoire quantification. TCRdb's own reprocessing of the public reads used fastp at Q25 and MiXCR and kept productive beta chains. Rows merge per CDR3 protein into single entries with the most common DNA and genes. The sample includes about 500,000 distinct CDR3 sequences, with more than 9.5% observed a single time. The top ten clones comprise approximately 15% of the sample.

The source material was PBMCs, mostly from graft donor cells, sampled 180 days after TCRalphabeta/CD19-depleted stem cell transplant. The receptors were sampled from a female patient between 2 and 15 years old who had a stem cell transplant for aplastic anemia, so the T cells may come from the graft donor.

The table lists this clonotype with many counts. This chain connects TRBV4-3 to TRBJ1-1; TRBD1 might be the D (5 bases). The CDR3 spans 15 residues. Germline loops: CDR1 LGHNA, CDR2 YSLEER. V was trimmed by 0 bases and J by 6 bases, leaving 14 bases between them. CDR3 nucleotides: TGCGCCAGCAGCCAAGATGACAGCGGCGGGGCTGAAGCTTTCTTT. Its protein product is CASSQDDSGGAEAFF.

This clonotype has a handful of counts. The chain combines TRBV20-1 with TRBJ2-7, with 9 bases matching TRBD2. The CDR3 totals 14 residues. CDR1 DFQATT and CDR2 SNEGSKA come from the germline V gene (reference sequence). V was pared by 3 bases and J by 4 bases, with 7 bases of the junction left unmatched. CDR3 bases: TGCAGTGCTAGGGGCGGGAGGGCCTGGTACGAGCAGTACTTC. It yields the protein CSARGGRAWYEQYF.

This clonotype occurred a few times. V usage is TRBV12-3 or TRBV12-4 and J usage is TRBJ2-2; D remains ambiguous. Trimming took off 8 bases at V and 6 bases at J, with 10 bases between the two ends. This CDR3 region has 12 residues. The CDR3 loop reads CASGTLAGELFF. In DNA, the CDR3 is TGTGCCAGCGGAACCCTGGCCGGGGAGCTGTTTTTT.